This passage covers 13 T cell receptor beta chains from one sample sequenced in a study of cytomegalovirus exposure and HLA in healthy donors. With 60 Vbeta and 13 Jbeta primers, the PCR was carried out. Data came from immunoSEQ multiplex PCR; TCRdb stores just in-frame clones and leaves some out. In all, the sample yields 200,000 to 250,000 clones. Sequenced input: PBMCs. These receptors were collected from a woman aged 25 to 45 in good health and CMV-seropositive.

The chain recombines TRBV18 with TRBJ2-1, with no clear D. V dropped 3 bases and J dropped 5 bases, with 11 bases sitting between them. The CDR3 loop spans 14 amino acids. Germline CDR1 reads KGHSH; CDR2 reads LQKENI. DNA for the CDR3: TGTGCCAGCTCACCCTGGGCAGATAACAATGAGCAGTTCTTC. It specifies CASSPWADNNEQFF.

The chain employs TRBV6-5 and TRBJ1-4; 7 bases align to TRBD1. V lost 2 bases to trimming and J lost 7 bases; unmatched junction nucleotides: 10. Germline V gene data show CDR1 as MNHEY and CDR2 as SVGAGI. The CDR3 contains 16 residues. CDR3 sequence (DNA): TGTGCCAGCAGTTACGGTTATGGCAGGGGGGCTGAAAAACTGTTTTTT. Translating gives CASSYGYGRGAEKLFF.

V gene TRBV5-1 combines with J gene TRBJ2-7; maybe TRBD1 (5 bases). The CDR3 sequence is 13 residues long. The V end lost 7 bases, the J end lost 2 bases, and 13 bases lay between the germline ends. Germline CDR1 is SGHRS and CDR2 is YFSETQ. CDR3 nucleotides: TGCGCCAGCGCTCAAGGGGTTCCCTACGAGCAGTACTTC. This sequence encodes CASAQGVPYEQYF.

This chain connects TRBV29-1 to TRBJ2-1; tentatively, D is TRBD2 (5 bases). Trimming cost V 3 bases and J 7 bases, with 7 bases left between them. The length of the CDR3 is 11 residues. Germline V gene lookup returns CDR1 SQVTM and CDR2 ANQGSEA. This CDR3 reads CSVDKRNEQFF. The CDR3 DNA reads TGCAGCGTTGATAAGCGGAATGAGCAGTTCTTC.

J is TRBJ2-7 and V is TRBV27, with a weak D call TRBD1 (5 bases). There are 14 residues in the CDR3. V lost 4 bases to trimming and J lost 6 bases, with 16 bases between them. The germline gives CDR1 MNHEY, CDR2 SMNVEV (reference sequence). Here the CDR3 reads CASSSTLQGFEQYF. Written as DNA, the CDR3 is TGTGCCAGCAGTTCTACCCTCCAGGGTTTCGAGCAGTACTTC.

The chain employs TRBV7-6 and TRBJ2-2, with D perhaps TRBD2 (6 bases). There are 16 residues in the CDR3. Trimming cost V 4 bases and J 0 bases, with 12 bases left between them. The germline V gene encodes CDR1 SGHVS and CDR2 FNYEAQ. This CDR3 reads CASSYSGTSNTGELFF. The CDR3 region has the DNA TGTGCCAGCAGCTACTCCGGGACTTCGAACACCGGGGAGCTGTTTTTT.

This sequence joins TRBV6-1 and TRBJ2-3, with D possibly TRBD2 on 5 matching bases. The ends were cut back, 2 bases at V and 6 bases at J, with 9 bases in the middle. Germline lookup yields CDR1 MNHNS and CDR2 SASEGT. This CDR3 has 13 residues. CDR3 DNA sequence: TGTGCCAGCAGTGAATCGAGAGGGGATACGCAGTATTTT. Translation gives CASSESRGDTQYF.

V gene TRBV11-1 combines with J gene TRBJ2-5; 7 bases are shared with TRBD2. Trimming removed 3 bases from V and 2 bases from J; junction bases left unmatched: 3. Germline V gives CDR1 SGHAT, CDR2 FQDESV (reference sequence). The CDR3 length is 14 residues. The chain's CDR3 is CASSFMGGQETQYF. CDR3 DNA sequence: TGTGCCAGCAGCTTCATGGGGGGGCAAGAGACCCAGTACTTC.

V gene TRBV19 combines with J gene TRBJ2-7, with 11 positions matching TRBD2. This CDR3 has 16 amino acids. From germline, CDR1 is LNHDA and CDR2 SQIVND (reference sequence). The junction had 10 bases not matched to a gene; V was cut back by 5 bases and J by 4 bases. The CDR3 sequence: CASSERLAGGKYEQYF. CDR3 bases: TGTGCCAGTAGTGAGCGCCTAGCGGGGGGAAAATACGAGCAGTACTTC.

The V gene is TRBV19, the J gene TRBJ2-7; 9 bases are a match to TRBD1. V gave up 5 bases and J gave up 2 bases; unmatched junction bases: 7. Per the germline V gene, CDR1 is LNHDA and CDR2 is SQIVND (reference sequence). This CDR3 is built from 15 residues. CDR3 in DNA: TGTGCCAGTAGTGTACCGGGACAGGGTACCTACGAGCAGTACTTC. Residues: CASSVPGQGTYEQYF.

The gene calls are TRBV13 and TRBJ2-7; D is perhaps TRBD1 (6 bases). CDR3 length equals 16 residues. V was clipped by 1 base and J by 4 bases, with 17 bases between them. Germline-derived CDR1 and CDR2 are PRHDT and FYEKMQ (reference sequence). CDR3 DNA sequence: TGTGCCAGCAGCTTAGTCCCTGGTGAGGGGGTATACGAGCAGTACTTC. Its protein product is CASSLVPGEGVYEQYF.

A word on this clone: An end of the junction differs from the germline gene, which may be a read error. Other DNA sequences in the same sample also yield this CDR3. This chain joins TRBV2 and TRBJ1-2; tentatively, D is TRBD1 (6 bases). This CDR3 has 13 amino acids. The germline gives CDR1 SNHLY, CDR2 FYNNEI. CDR3 in DNA: TGTGCCAGCAGTCTGGACAGTAACTACGGCTACACCTTC. Residues: CASSLDSNYGYTF.

J is TRBJ1-3 and V is TRBV7-7; 7 bases agree with TRBD1. Germline lookup yields CDR1 SSHAT and CDR2 FNYEAQ (reference sequence). V was clipped by 4 bases and J by 2 bases; unmatched bases: 5. CDR3 length equals 15 residues. The CDR3 here is CASSSTGAPGNTIYF. CDR3 DNA: TGTGCCAGCAGCTCAACAGGGGCTCCTGGAAACACCATATATTTT.